This T cell receptor (beta chain) appears in the sequencing data of a study of technical replicates of blood from several donors. Clones were sequenced by immunoSEQ multiplex PCR, and TCRdb holds only the in-frame ones, with some missing. The sample yields 80,000 or so clones, roughly 98% seen once. CDR1 and CDR2 (germline): SGHTA, FQGTGA. The V segment lost 6 bases and the J segment 5 bases; nucleotides outside the gene matches: 5. CDR3 length equals 15 residues. The receptor's source is a human donor in good health. Source material: T cells isolated from PBMCs. The J gene is TRBJ2-1, the V gene TRBV7-3; 12 bases fit TRBD2. The CDR3 is CASSLTSGGHNEQFF. For the CDR3, the DNA is TGTGCCAGCAGTCTTACTAGCGGGGGGCACAATGAGCAGTTCTTC.